This is a list of T cell receptor beta chains from one sample in a study of T cells after yellow fever vaccination. TCRdb reprocessed the 5' RACE reads via MiXCR and lists one record per CDR3 protein. Of about 160,000 distinct CDR3 sequences detected, approximately 6.7% appear once; the ten largest clones hold around 2.3%. Sequenced here: CD4+ T cells sorted from PBMCs, sampled about 5 days after the first yellow fever vaccination. Every receptor here comes from a young man who received the YFV17D yellow fever vaccine. Both conserved end residues are part of each CDR3. A D gene is named only where the DNA matches it firmly. A row's size may be missing; if present it is once, few, many or a size class.

cdr3_nt: TGCGCCAGCAGCCAACCCCTAAGGACGGGTCAAAATGAGCAGTTCTTC
cdr3_aa: CASSQPLRTGQNEQFF
v_call: TRBV4-1
j_call: TRBJ2-1
d_call: .
clone_size: many

cdr3_nt: TGCAGTGCCCCTCGGGGGGGTCGAACTGAAGCTTTCTTT
cdr3_aa: CSAPRGGRTEAFF
v_call: TRBV20-1
j_call: TRBJ1-1
d_call: .
clone_size: many

cdr3_nt: TGCAGTGCTAGGCGGGACTTCAAGGGGGAGCAGTACTTC
cdr3_aa: CSARRDFKGEQYF
v_call: TRBV20-1
j_call: TRBJ2-7
d_call: .
clone_size: many

cdr3_nt: TGTGCCACCAGTGATCCGAGGACAGGGGATAATGAGCAGTTCTTC
cdr3_aa: CATSDPRTGDNEQFF
v_call: TRBV24-1
j_call: TRBJ2-1
d_call: TRBD1
clone_size: many

cdr3_nt: TGCGCCAGCAGCCTGGGACAGCTCCAAGAGACCCAGTACTTC
cdr3_aa: CASSLGQLQETQYF
v_call: TRBV5-1
j_call: TRBJ2-5
d_call: TRBD1
clone_size: many

cdr3_nt: TGTGCCATCAGTGGGACCACAGATACGCAGTATTTT
cdr3_aa: CAISGTTDTQYF
v_call: TRBV10-3
j_call: TRBJ2-3
d_call: .
clone_size: many

cdr3_nt: TGCGCCAGCAGCCAAGAGAACACAGGAACTGGTGGCTACACCTTC
cdr3_aa: CASSQENTGTGGYTF
v_call: TRBV4-1
j_call: TRBJ1-2
d_call: .
clone_size: many

cdr3_nt: TGTGCCAGCAGCCCGCCCCGGGCCTATGGCTACACCTTC
cdr3_aa: CASSPPRAYGYTF
v_call: TRBV7-2
j_call: TRBJ1-2
d_call: .
clone_size: many

cdr3_nt: TGTGCCAGCAGCTATGAGGTCCGGGGCGAGCAGTACTTC
cdr3_aa: CASSYEVRGEQYF
v_call: TRBV7-2
j_call: TRBJ2-7
d_call: .
clone_size: many

cdr3_nt: TGTGCCAGCAGTAGCAAACCGGGCACCACGCAGTATTTT
cdr3_aa: CASSSKPGTTQYF
v_call: TRBV27
j_call: TRBJ2-3
d_call: .
clone_size: many

cdr3_nt: TGTGCCAGCTCACCACCGCTGACGGGGGCCTACGAGCAGTACTTC
cdr3_aa: CASSPPLTGAYEQYF
v_call: TRBV18
j_call: TRBJ2-7
d_call: .
clone_size: many

cdr3_nt: TGCAGTGCGAAGAAGAACAGGGACGGTAGGGGCTACACCTTC
cdr3_aa: CSAKKNRDGRGYTF
v_call: TRBV20-1
j_call: TRBJ1-2
d_call: .
clone_size: few

cdr3_nt: TGTGCCAGCAGCCCGTCGGAGTCTTGGGCCGGGGAGCTGTTTTTT
cdr3_aa: CASSPSESWAGELFF
v_call: TRBV7-9
j_call: TRBJ2-2
d_call: .
clone_size: many

cdr3_nt: TGTGCCAGCAGTCCAACTAGCGGGGGAGGAGAGACCCAGTACTTC
cdr3_aa: CASSPTSGGGETQYF
v_call: TRBV25-1
j_call: TRBJ2-5
d_call: TRBD2
clone_size: .

cdr3_nt: TGCGCCAGCAAAAGCGGGGGATCCACCGGGGAGCTGTTTTTT
cdr3_aa: CASKSGGSTGELFF
v_call: TRBV10-2
j_call: TRBJ2-2
d_call: TRBD2
clone_size: few

cdr3_nt: TGTGCCAGCAGACTCCCGGGACAGGGGGCTTTCTCAGCTTTCTTT
cdr3_aa: CASRLPGQGAFSAFF
v_call: TRBV28
j_call: TRBJ1-1
d_call: TRBD1
clone_size: .

cdr3_nt: TGTGCCAGCAATTCGGACAGGGATGTCGAGACCCAGTACTTC
cdr3_aa: CASNSDRDVETQYF
v_call: TRBV2
j_call: TRBJ2-5
d_call: TRBD1
clone_size: few

cdr3_nt: TGTGCCATCAGTGAGCCCTGGACAGAAGCTTTCTTT
cdr3_aa: CAISEPWTEAFF
v_call: TRBV10-3
j_call: TRBJ1-1
d_call: .
clone_size: few

cdr3_nt: TGTGCCAGCAGCTTAGATTCAAATTCGGACTCCGGGGAGCTGTTTTTT
cdr3_aa: CASSLDSNSDSGELFF
v_call: TRBV7-7
j_call: TRBJ2-2
d_call: .
clone_size: many

cdr3_nt: TGCGCCAGCAGCTTTGGGAGGACTAGCGGGGATCAAGAGACCCAGTACTTC
cdr3_aa: CASSFGRTSGDQETQYF
v_call: TRBV5-1
j_call: TRBJ2-5
d_call: TRBD2
clone_size: few

cdr3_nt: TGTGCCACCCTGCCAACAGCCAGCTGGGGCTACACCTTC
cdr3_aa: CATLPTASWGYTF
v_call: TRBV6-2/TRBV6-3
j_call: TRBJ1-2
d_call: .
clone_size: many

cdr3_nt: TGTGCCAGCAAGCCAGGGGAAGAGACCCAGTACTTC
cdr3_aa: CASKPGEETQYF
v_call: TRBV6-6
j_call: TRBJ2-5
d_call: .
clone_size: many

cdr3_nt: TGTGCCAGCAGCTTAAACAGGGGCCCCTACGAGCAGTACTTC
cdr3_aa: CASSLNRGPYEQYF
v_call: TRBV7-2
j_call: TRBJ2-7
d_call: TRBD1
clone_size: few

cdr3_nt: TGCGCCAGCAGCTTGGAGTTAGCAGATAGGCAGTATTTT
cdr3_aa: CASSLELADRQYF
v_call: TRBV5-1
j_call: TRBJ2-3
d_call: .
clone_size: .

cdr3_nt: TGTGCCAGCATAAGAGGACCTGCGGACACTGAAGCTTTCTTT
cdr3_aa: CASIRGPADTEAFF
v_call: TRBV28
j_call: TRBJ1-1
d_call: .
clone_size: few

cdr3_nt: TGTGCCAGCAGCGTGACTAGCGGGGTTACCGGGGAGCTGTTTTTT
cdr3_aa: CASSVTSGVTGELFF
v_call: TRBV7-3
j_call: TRBJ2-2
d_call: TRBD2
clone_size: few

cdr3_nt: TGTGCCAGCAGCTTAGCGGGCCCACTCGGACTAGCGGGGGCTCAAGAGACCCAGTACTTC
cdr3_aa: CASSLAGPLGLAGAQETQYF
v_call: TRBV11-1
j_call: TRBJ2-5
d_call: TRBD2
clone_size: .

cdr3_nt: TGCGCCAGCAGCCAAGGGCAGGGGGCCGGGGAGCTGTTTTTT
cdr3_aa: CASSQGQGAGELFF
v_call: TRBV4-1
j_call: TRBJ2-2
d_call: TRBD1
clone_size: many

cdr3_nt: TGTGCCAGCAGCCTTACTAGCGGGGGGCCACCAACCCAGTACTTC
cdr3_aa: CASSLTSGGPPTQYF
v_call: TRBV7-8
j_call: TRBJ2-5
d_call: TRBD2
clone_size: .

cdr3_nt: TGCGCCAGCAGCCAAGATGCCGGGGGCCGGGGCAATGAGCAGTTCTTC
cdr3_aa: CASSQDAGGRGNEQFF
v_call: TRBV4-3
j_call: TRBJ2-1
d_call: .
clone_size: many

cdr3_nt: TGTGCCAGCCTAGGTCGGGTTTTGGGCACTGAAGCTTTCTTT
cdr3_aa: CASLGRVLGTEAFF
v_call: TRBV5-6
j_call: TRBJ1-1
d_call: .
clone_size: few

cdr3_nt: TGTGCCAGCAGCTTAGGATGGCAGGGGAGGGATGAGCAGTTCTTC
cdr3_aa: CASSLGWQGRDEQFF
v_call: TRBV7-9
j_call: TRBJ2-1
d_call: .
clone_size: many

cdr3_nt: TGTGCCAGCAGCCCGGGGACAGGGTCTGGAAACACCATATATTTT
cdr3_aa: CASSPGTGSGNTIYF
v_call: TRBV3-1
j_call: TRBJ1-3
d_call: TRBD1
clone_size: many

cdr3_nt: TGTGCCAGCAGCTGGTGGGAGACCCAGTACTTC
cdr3_aa: CASSWWETQYF
v_call: TRBV5-5
j_call: TRBJ2-5
d_call: .
clone_size: many

cdr3_nt: TGTGCCAGCAGTTTTGGGATCGTCAATCAGCCCCAGCATTTT
cdr3_aa: CASSFGIVNQPQHF
v_call: TRBV12-3/TRBV12-4
j_call: TRBJ1-5
d_call: .
clone_size: few

cdr3_nt: TGCAGTGCCACTAGCGGGGGGCCCTCCTACAATGAGCAGTTCTTC
cdr3_aa: CSATSGGPSYNEQFF
v_call: TRBV20-1
j_call: TRBJ2-1
d_call: TRBD2
clone_size: many

cdr3_nt: TGCGCCAGCAGCCAAGATTCTAGCACAGATACGCAGTATTTT
cdr3_aa: CASSQDSSTDTQYF
v_call: TRBV4-3
j_call: TRBJ2-3
d_call: .
clone_size: many